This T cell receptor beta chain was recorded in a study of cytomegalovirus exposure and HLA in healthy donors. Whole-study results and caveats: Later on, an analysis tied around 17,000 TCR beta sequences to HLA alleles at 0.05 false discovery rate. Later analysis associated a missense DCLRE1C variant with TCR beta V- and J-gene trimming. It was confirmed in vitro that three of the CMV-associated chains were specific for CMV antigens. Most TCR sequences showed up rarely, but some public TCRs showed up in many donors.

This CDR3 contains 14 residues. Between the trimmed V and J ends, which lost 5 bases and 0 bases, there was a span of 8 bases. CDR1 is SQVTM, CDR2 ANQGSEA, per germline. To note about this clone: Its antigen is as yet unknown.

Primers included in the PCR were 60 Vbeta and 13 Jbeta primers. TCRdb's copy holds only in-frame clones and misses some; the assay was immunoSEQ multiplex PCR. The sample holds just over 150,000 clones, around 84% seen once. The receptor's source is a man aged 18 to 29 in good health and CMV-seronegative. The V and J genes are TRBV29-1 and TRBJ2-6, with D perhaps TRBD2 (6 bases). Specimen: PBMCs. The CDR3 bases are TGCAGCGTTTTCGGGGGCTCTGGGGCCAACGTCCTGACTTTC. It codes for CSVFGGSGANVLTF.